In this sample, the clone carrying this TCR beta chain turned up once. Its cognate antigen is unknown. This specimen comes from a study of cytomegalovirus exposure and HLA in healthy donors. Overall study results and limits: Previously analyzed data showed that most TCR beta V segments were productive at a frequency of about 87% or about 30%.

The CDR3 totals 13 residues. V was clipped by 1 base and J by 7 bases, with 10 bases between them. The germline gives CDR1 SEHNR, CDR2 FQNEAQ (reference sequence). A multiplex PCR was run with 60 Vbeta primers and 13 Jbeta primers. Measured with immunoSEQ multiplex PCR; TCRdb has only the in-frame clones, and not every one. The profile shows 140,000 or so clones, about 70% of them singletons. The V gene is TRBV7-9, the J gene TRBJ1-2; D is unresolved. Sequencing input: PBMCs. The receptor was isolated from a man in his fifties or sixties in good health and CMV-seronegative. This CDR3 reads CASSLVARIGYTF. DNA for the CDR3: TGTGCCAGCAGCTTAGTGGCCCGAATTGGCTACACCTTC.